This entry features one T cell receptor beta chain sequence. Its antigen is undetermined. The record originates from a study of cytomegalovirus exposure and HLA in healthy donors. Study-level information: Out of around 360 genotyped donors, about 84% belonged to the Caucasian-associated ancestry cluster. General study points: Common viral pathogens were later found to be apparently linked to several of the most significant clusters.

CDR1 and CDR2 from the germline V gene are MNHNY and SVGAGI (reference sequence). The CDR3 loop spans 15 amino acids. The V and J ends lost 0 bases and 7 bases, in that order; junction bases with no gene match: 6. The PCR ran on 60 Vbeta and 13 Jbeta primers. Clones were read by immunoSEQ multiplex PCR, and TCRdb kept only the in-frame ones, dropping some. In total, the table holds about 75,000 clones. This sequence originates from a man aged 40-55 years in good health and CMV-seronegative. J is TRBJ1-5 and V is TRBV6-6; 7 bases agree with TRBD1. Sequenced material: PBMCs. CDR3 in DNA: TGTGCCAGCAGTTACTCGAGGCAGGGGGGCCAGCCCCAGCATTTT. This translates into CASSYSRQGGQPQHF.